This T cell receptor (beta chain) was recorded in a study of CD8+ T cells in alopecia areata. About the study: Tofacitinib administration persisted for 6 to 18 months, succeeded by 6 months off drug.

Samples from alopecia areata patients were lesional scalp punch biopsies and peripheral blood. The sample holds a few counts of this clone. Germline V lookup: CDR1 LGHNA, CDR2 YSLEER. The CDR3 totals 15 residues. Deletions cut 4 bases from V and 2 bases from J, with 11 bases between. cDNA serving as the sequencing template came from extracted, reverse transcribed RNA. The data were produced by immunoSEQ multiplex PCR, yet TCRdb's version contains in-frame clones alone and is incomplete. This table holds roughly 11,000 clones, under 65% found once. Sequencing was done on a sample of skin. The chain uses TRBV4-3 and TRBJ1-4; D is unresolved. The sequence came from a human donor with alopecia areata. CDR3 amino acids: CASSPSSGTNEKLFF. CDR3 bases: TGCGCCAGCAGCCCGTCGAGTGGCACTAATGAAAAACTGTTTTTT.